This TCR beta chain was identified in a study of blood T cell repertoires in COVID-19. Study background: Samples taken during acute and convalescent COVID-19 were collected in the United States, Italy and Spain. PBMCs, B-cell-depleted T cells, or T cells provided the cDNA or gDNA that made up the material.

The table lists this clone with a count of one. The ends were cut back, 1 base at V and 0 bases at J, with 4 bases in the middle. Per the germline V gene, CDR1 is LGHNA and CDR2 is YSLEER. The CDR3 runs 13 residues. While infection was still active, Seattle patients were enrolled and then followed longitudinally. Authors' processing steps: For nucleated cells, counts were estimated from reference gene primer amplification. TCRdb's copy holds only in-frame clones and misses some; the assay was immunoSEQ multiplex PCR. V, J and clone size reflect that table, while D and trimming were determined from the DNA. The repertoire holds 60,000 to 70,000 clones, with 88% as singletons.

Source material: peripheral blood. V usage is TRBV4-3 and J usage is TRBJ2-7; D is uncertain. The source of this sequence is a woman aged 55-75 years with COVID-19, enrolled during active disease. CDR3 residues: CASSQGSSYEQYF. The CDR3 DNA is TGCGCCAGCAGCCAAGGCAGCTCCTACGAGCAGTACTTC.